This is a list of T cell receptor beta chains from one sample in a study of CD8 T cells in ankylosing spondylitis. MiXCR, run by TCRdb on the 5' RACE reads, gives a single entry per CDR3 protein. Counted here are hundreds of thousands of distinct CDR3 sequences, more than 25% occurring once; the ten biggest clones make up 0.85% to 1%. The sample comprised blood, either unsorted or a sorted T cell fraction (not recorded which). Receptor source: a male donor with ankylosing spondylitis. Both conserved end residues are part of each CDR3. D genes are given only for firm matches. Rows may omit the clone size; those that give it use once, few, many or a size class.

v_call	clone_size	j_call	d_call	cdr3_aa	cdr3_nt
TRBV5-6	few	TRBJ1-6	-	CASSLGTGLSSSPLHF	TGTGCCAGCAGCTTGGGAACGGGACTTTCTTCTTCACCCCTCCACTTT
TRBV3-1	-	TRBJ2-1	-	CASSLSGVYNEQFF	TGTGCCAGCAGCCTATCCGGCGTCTACAATGAGCAGTTCTTC
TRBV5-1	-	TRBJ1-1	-	CASSLGGPRLMNTEAFF	TGCGCCAGCAGCTTGGGCGGACCGAGGCTCATGAACACTGAAGCTTTCTTT
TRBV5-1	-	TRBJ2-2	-	CASSFRGRNTGELFF	TGCGCCAGCAGCTTTCGAGGGAGGAATACCGGGGAGCTGTTTTTT
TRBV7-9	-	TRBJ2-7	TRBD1	CASRVAGTGIGEQYF	TGTGCCAGCAGAGTTGCCGGGACAGGTATCGGCGAGCAGTACTTC
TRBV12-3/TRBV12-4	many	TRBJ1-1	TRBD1	CASSERFGQGMNTEAFF	TGTGCCAGCAGTGAGAGATTCGGACAGGGGATGAACACTGAAGCTTTCTTT
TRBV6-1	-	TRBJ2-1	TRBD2	CASSKLAGGSYNEQFF	TGTGCCAGCAGTAAACTAGCGGGAGGTTCCTACAATGAGCAGTTCTTC
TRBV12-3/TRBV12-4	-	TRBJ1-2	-	CASSYHPGAQGYTF	TGTGCCAGCAGTTACCACCCGGGGGCGCAGGGCTACACCTTC
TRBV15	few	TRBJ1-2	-	CATSRQRLNYGYTF	TGTGCCACCAGCAGGCAGCGACTCAACTATGGCTACACCTTC
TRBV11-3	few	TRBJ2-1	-	CASSREGPDYNEQFF	TGTGCCAGCAGCCGTGAGGGCCCAGACTACAATGAGCAGTTCTTC
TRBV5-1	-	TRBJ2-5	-	CASSLVRGSQETQYF	TGCGCCAGCAGCTTGGTGCGTGGCAGCCAAGAGACCCAGTACTTC
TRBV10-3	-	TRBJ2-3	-	CAIGTGHTDTQYF	TGTGCCATCGGTACGGGACACACAGATACGCAGTATTTT
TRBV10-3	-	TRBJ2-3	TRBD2	CTTQREGRDTQYF	TGTACCACACAGCGGGAGGGCCGAGATACGCAGTATTTT
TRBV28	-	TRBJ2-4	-	CASSFYQGNIQYF	TGTGCCAGCAGTTTCTATCAGGGAAACATTCAGTACTTC
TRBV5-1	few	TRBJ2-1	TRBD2	CASSPAGVGFDEQFF	TGCGCCAGCAGCCCGGCGGGGGTGGGATTTGATGAGCAGTTCTTC
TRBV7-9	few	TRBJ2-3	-	CASIKGHPSTDTQYF	TGTGCCAGCATCAAGGGTCACCCTAGCACAGATACGCAGTATTTT
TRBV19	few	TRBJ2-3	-	CASREVGTTDTQYF	TGTGCCAGTAGGGAAGTCGGGACCACAGATACGCAGTATTTT
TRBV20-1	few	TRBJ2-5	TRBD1	CSAYNPTGEETQYF	TGCAGTGCTTACAACCCGACAGGGGAAGAGACCCAGTACTTC
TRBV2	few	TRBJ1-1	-	CASSDQGSGTEAFF	TGTGCCAGCAGTGACCAGGGCAGTGGGACTGAAGCTTTCTTT
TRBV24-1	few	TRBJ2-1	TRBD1	CATSRQGRGYNEQFF	TGTGCCACCAGTAGACAGGGGCGGGGATACAATGAGCAGTTCTTC
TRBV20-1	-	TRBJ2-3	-	CSAWEQSTDTQYF	TGCAGTGCTTGGGAGCAAAGCACAGATACGCAGTATTTT
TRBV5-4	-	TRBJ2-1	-	CASRKDGGFRHNEQFF	TGTGCCAGCAGGAAGGACGGGGGATTCCGCCACAATGAGCAGTTCTTC
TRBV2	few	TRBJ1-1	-	CATNMGNGGTEAFF	TGTGCCACTAATATGGGAAACGGGGGGACTGAAGCTTTCTTT